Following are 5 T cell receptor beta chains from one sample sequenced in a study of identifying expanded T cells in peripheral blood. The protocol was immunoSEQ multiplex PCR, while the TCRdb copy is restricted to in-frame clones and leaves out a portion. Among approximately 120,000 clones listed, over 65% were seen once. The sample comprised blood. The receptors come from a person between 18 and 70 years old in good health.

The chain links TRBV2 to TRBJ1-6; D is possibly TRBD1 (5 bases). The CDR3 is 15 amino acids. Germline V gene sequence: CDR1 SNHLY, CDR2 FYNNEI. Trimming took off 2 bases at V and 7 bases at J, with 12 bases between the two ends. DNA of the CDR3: TGTGCCAGCAGTGAACTAGGGACGGAGAATTCACCCCTCCACTTT. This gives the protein CASSELGTENSPLHF. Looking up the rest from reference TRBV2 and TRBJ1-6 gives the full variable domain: EPEVTQTPSHQVTQMGQEVILRCVPISNHLYFYWYRQILGQKVEFLVSFYNNEISEKSEIFDDQFSVERPDGSNFTLKIRSTKLEDSAMYFCASSELGTENSPLHFGNGTRLTVT.

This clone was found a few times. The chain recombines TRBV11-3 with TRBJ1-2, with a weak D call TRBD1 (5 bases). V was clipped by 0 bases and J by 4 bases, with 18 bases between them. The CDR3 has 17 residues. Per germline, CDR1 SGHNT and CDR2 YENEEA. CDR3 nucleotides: TGTGCCAGCAGCTTAGATCGGGTGAGGGGTAACACCTATGGCTACACCTTC. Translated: CASSLDRVRGNTYGYTF.

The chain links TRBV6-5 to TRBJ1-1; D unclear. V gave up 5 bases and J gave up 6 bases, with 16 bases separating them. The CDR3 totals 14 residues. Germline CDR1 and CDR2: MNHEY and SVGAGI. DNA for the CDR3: TGTGCCAGCAGTAAACACCCGGGATCCTCTGAAGCTTTCTTT. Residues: CASSKHPGSSEAFF.

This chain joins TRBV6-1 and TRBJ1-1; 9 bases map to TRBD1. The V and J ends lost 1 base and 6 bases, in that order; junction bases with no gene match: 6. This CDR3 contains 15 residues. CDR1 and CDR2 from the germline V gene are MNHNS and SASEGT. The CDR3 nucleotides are TGTGCCAGCAGTGAAGGAACAGGGGGCAAAGCTGAAGCTTTCTTT. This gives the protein CASSEGTGGKAEAFF.

CDR3 amino acids: CASSDRGRRDTQYF. The CDR3, as DNA: TGTGCCAGCAGTGACAGGGGGCGTAGGGATACGCAGTATTTT. This chain connects TRBV6-5 to TRBJ2-3; 10 bases match TRBD1. The length of the CDR3 is 14 residues. Per germline, CDR1 MNHEY and CDR2 SVGAGI. J gave up 6 bases and V 5 bases, and 5 bases lay outside the gene matches.